The 25 T cell receptor beta chains listed next were all sequenced from one sample in a study of lymphopenia after photon versus proton radiotherapy. Sequencing used immunoSEQ multiplex PCR; TCRdb keeps in-frame clones, though not all of them. The sample consists of tens of thousands of clones, around 90% of them appearing once. The specimen comprised peripheral blood, sampled from a patient treated with proton-based radiotherapy. These receptors came from an older woman with cholangiocarcinoma. Some clones in this sample may be carry-over from other donors' samples.

This rearrangement joins TRBV5-1 to TRBJ2-6; no definite D call. Germline V gene data show CDR1 as SGHRS and CDR2 as YFSETQ. This CDR3 contains 16 residues. The germline V and J ends were trimmed by 3 bases and 0 bases, with 10 bases remaining between them. The CDR3 loop reads CASSSHVGSGANVLTF. The DNA for the CDR3 is TGCGCCAGCAGCTCCCACGTTGGCTCTGGGGCCAACGTCCTGACTTTC.

The V call is TRBV5-1, the J call TRBJ1-4; D is possibly TRBD1 (6 bases). The V end lost 4 bases, the J end lost 8 bases, and 24 bases lay between the germline ends. CDR1 is SGHRS and CDR2 is YFSETQ in the germline V gene. The CDR3 extends over 17 amino acids. The CDR3 nucleotides are TGCGCCAGCAGCCCTAACGGGGGACACCCGTTTGTCGAAAAACTGTTTTTT. Protein: CASSPNGGHPFVEKLFF.

The V call is TRBV6-5, the J call TRBJ2-3, with D possibly matching TRBD1 (6 bases). There are 13 residues in the CDR3. In germline, CDR1 is MNHEY, CDR2 SVGAGI. V was shortened by 2 bases and J by 6 bases, with 9 bases between the two germline ends. The CDR3 DNA reads as TGTGCCAGCAGTTACACACAGGGTGATACGCAGTATTTT. It codes for CASSYTQGDTQYF.

The V gene is TRBV21-1, the J gene TRBJ2-7; TRBD1, the D gene given by the table, was not confirmed from the DNA. TRBV21-1 is a recognized pseudogene. The CDR3 runs to 13 residues. CDR3: CASSNGTPYEQYF. The CDR3 DNA sequence: TGTGCCAGCAGCAACGGGACACCCTACGAGCAGTACTTC.

The rearrangement joins TRBV15 to TRBJ1-1; 8 bases align to TRBD1. There are 13 residues in the CDR3. Germline CDR1 LNHNV, CDR2 YYDKDF (reference sequence). V lost 8 bases and J lost 0; bases outside the gene matches: 2. CDR3 sequence (DNA): TGTGCCACCGGACAGGGACTGAACACTGAAGCTTTCTTT. Its protein product is CATGQGLNTEAFF.

As regards this clone: The same CDR3 can be traced to other DNA sequences in this sample. CDR3 bases: TGCAGCGCCGCCCTACTGGGCGGAGGAAACATTCAGTACTTC. Encoded protein: CSAALLGGGNIQYF. The chain has TRBV29-1 and TRBJ2-4, with D possibly TRBD2 on 5 matching bases. V was pared by 7 bases and J by 6 bases, with 19 bases between. Germline V gene data show CDR1 as SQVTM and CDR2 as ANQGSEA. The CDR3 sequence is 14 residues long.

In the case of this clone: The junction departs from germline at one end; a sequencing error may be responsible. This sequence joins TRBV10-3 and TRBJ2-5; D assignment may be TRBD1 or TRBD2 (5 bases each). Germline V gene data show CDR1 as ENHRY and CDR2 as SYGVKD. CDR3 length: 13 residues. Here the CDR3 reads CAVGVGDQEIQYF. CDR3 coding DNA: TGTGCAGTGGGGGTGGGGGACCAAGAGATCCAGTACTTC.

The CDR3 protein is CASSTGAGSHEQYF. The CDR3 nucleotides are TGCGCCAGCAGTACCGGGGCAGGGAGTCACGAGCAGTACTTC. The chain employs TRBV10-1 and TRBJ2-7; D tentatively reads TRBD1 or TRBD2 (5 bases each). Trimming removed 5 bases at V and 5 bases at J, with 16 bases between. Germline loops: CDR1 WNHNN, CDR2 SYGVQD (reference sequence). This CDR3 is built from 14 residues.

The genes are TRBV30 and TRBJ2-5, with 7 bases aligning to TRBD1. Germline trimming cut 2 bases from V and 5 bases from J; bases unmatched to any gene: 5. Germline V gene data show CDR1 as GTSNPN and CDR2 as SVGIG (reference sequence). The CDR3 is 13 amino acids. The DNA of the CDR3 is TGTGCCTGGAGTAAACAGGGGTTGGAGACCCAGTACTTC. This gives the protein CAWSKQGLETQYF. The full variable domain, its missing parts supplied by reference TRBV30 and TRBJ2-5, is SQTIHQWPATLVQPVGSPLSLECTVEGTSNPNLYWYRQAAGRGLQLLFYSVGIGQISSEVPQNLSASRPQDRQFILSSKKLLLSDSGFYLCAWSKQGLETQYFGPGTRLLVL.

This clone was counted only a few times. V gene TRBV30 combines with J gene TRBJ1-1; 8 bases are shared with TRBD1. Trimming cost V 2 bases and J 5 bases; bases outside gene matches: 7. The CDR3 is 14 amino acids. CDR1 GTSNPN and CDR2 SVGIG come from the germline V gene (reference sequence). The chain's CDR3 is CAWSPGGGGTEAFF. CDR3 nucleotide sequence: TGTGCCTGGAGTCCAGGGGGCGGGGGTACTGAAGCTTTCTTT.

V usage is TRBV5-4 and J usage is TRBJ2-5; 10 positions match TRBD2. Trimming removed 5 bases from V and 2 bases from J; junction bases left unmatched: 6. This CDR3 region has 15 residues. Germline V gives CDR1 SGHNT, CDR2 YYREEE (reference sequence). Written as DNA, the CDR3 is TGTGCCAGCAGTCCGAGCGGGGGGGGTCAAGAGACCCAGTACTTC. Translated, it gives CASSPSGGGQETQYF.

The chain combines TRBV27 with TRBJ2-1; 8 bases map to TRBD1. Germline V gene data show CDR1 as MNHEY and CDR2 as SMNVEV (reference sequence). With 6 bases clipped from V and 2 bases from J, the junction kept 6 bases outside the gene matches. The CDR3 covers 15 residues. The CDR3 region has the DNA TGTGCCAGCAGCCTTGACAGGGGTGCCTACAATGAGCAGTTCTTC. It translates to CASSLDRGAYNEQFF.

The chain joins TRBV2 to TRBJ2-6, with D perhaps TRBD1 (5 bases). Trimming left V 8 bases short and J 7 bases short, with 18 bases between. The CDR3 length is 15 residues. Germline V gene data show CDR1 as SNHLY and CDR2 as FYNNEI. CDR3 nucleotides: TGTGCCAGCTCCGGAAGGGGTGGCATCGCCAACGTCCTGACTTTC. Translation: CASSGRGGIANVLTF.

This chain links TRBV25-1 with TRBJ1-2; 9 bases map to TRBD1. Germline V CDR1 and CDR2: MGHDK, SYGVNS. This CDR3 comprises 15 residues. V was clipped by 6 bases and J by 5 bases; unmatched bases: 10. The CDR3 protein is CASSPRGQGEYGYTF. As DNA, the CDR3 is TGTGCCAGCAGCCCGAGGGGACAGGGAGAGTATGGCTACACCTTC.

The V gene is TRBV6-6, the J gene TRBJ2-7; possibly TRBD1 for D (6 bases). Germline V gives CDR1 MNHNY, CDR2 SVGAGI (reference sequence). The CDR3 runs to 15 residues. Trimming removed 6 bases at V and 2 bases at J, with 17 bases between. This CDR3 is CASREQGSKPYEQYF. In DNA form, the CDR3 reads TGTGCCAGCAGGGAACAGGGATCCAAACCCTACGAGCAGTACTTC.

In DNA form, the CDR3 reads TGCAGCGTTCGAGGACAAAGCAATCAGCCCCAGCATTTT. It encodes CSVRGQSNQPQHF. The rearrangement uses TRBV29-1 and TRBJ1-5; D possibly corresponds to TRBD1 (5 bases). CDR1 is SQVTM and CDR2 is ANQGSEA in the germline V gene. This CDR3 spans 13 amino acids. The V end lost 5 bases, the J end lost 1 base, and 9 bases lay between the germline ends.

This clone came up a few times. The V call is TRBV7-6, the J call TRBJ2-7; D could derive from TRBD1 or TRBD2 (5 bases each). V was trimmed by 4 bases and J by 3 bases, leaving 10 bases between them. The CDR3 is 13 amino acids. Germline CDR1 SGHVS, CDR2 FNYEAQ. The CDR3 sequence is CASSSGPNYEQYF. Here the CDR3 DNA reads TGTGCCAGCAGCTCGGGACCGAACTACGAGCAGTACTTC.

The rearrangement joins TRBV7-8 to TRBJ2-3; D not certain. The CDR3 covers 14 residues. Germline lookup yields CDR1 SGHVS and CDR2 FQNEAQ. V was shortened by 2 bases and J by 2 bases, with 8 bases between the two germline ends. CDR3 DNA sequence: TGTGCCAGCAGCTTACGAGGACCCACAGATACGCAGTATTTT. Amino acids: CASSLRGPTDTQYF.

The chain links TRBV5-1 to TRBJ2-7, with 7 bases identical to TRBD2. Germline values: CDR1 SGHRS, CDR2 YFSETQ. This CDR3 has 12 residues. Germline trimming cut 5 bases from V and 5 bases from J; bases unmatched to any gene: 4. The CDR3 DNA sequence: TGCGCCAGCAGAGCTGGGGGGGACGAGCAGTACTTC. It is translated as CASRAGGDEQYF.

Here the CDR3 reads CASSNSMGSEQYF. The CDR3 region has the DNA TGCGCCAGCAGCAATTCGATGGGGTCCGAGCAGTACTTC. V and J are TRBV5-1 and TRBJ2-7; D is unresolved. Trimming took 4 bases from V and 6 from J, leaving 14 bases between them. This CDR3 is 13 amino acids long. Germline lookup yields CDR1 SGHRS and CDR2 YFSETQ.

V gene TRBV27 combines with J gene TRBJ1-1; D gene ambiguous. The V gene lost 5 bases and the J gene lost 6 bases, with 16 bases spanning the gap. There are 14 residues in the CDR3. In germline, CDR1 is MNHEY, CDR2 SMNVEV (reference sequence). CDR3 sequence: CASSPHGPRAEAFF. The DNA for the CDR3 is TGTGCCAGCAGTCCCCATGGGCCCCGCGCTGAAGCTTTCTTT.

V is TRBV7-9 and J is TRBJ2-6, with D hard to call. CDR3 size: 13 residues. V lost 6 bases and J lost 4, with 7 bases in between. Germline V gene data show CDR1 as SEHNR and CDR2 as FQNEAQ (reference sequence). This chain's CDR3 is CASRASGANVLTF. The CDR3 region has the DNA TGTGCCAGCAGGGCCTCGGGGGCCAACGTCCTGACTTTC.

The CDR3 is CASSPGQGPNEKLFF. In DNA, the CDR3 is TGTGCCAGCAGCCCGGGACAGGGCCCTAATGAAAAACTGTTTTTT. This sequence joins TRBV7-9 and TRBJ1-4; 9 nucleotides agree with TRBD1. Germline lookup yields CDR1 SEHNR and CDR2 FQNEAQ (reference sequence). This CDR3 has 15 residues. Trimming took 5 bases from V and 3 from J; bases not matched to a gene: 4.

In DNA form, the CDR3 reads TGTGCCAGCAGCTTTAGGGATTTGAGAGGGAACACTGAAGCTTTCTTT. Translated: CASSFRDLRGNTEAFF. The chain carries TRBV7-2 and TRBJ1-1; D not certain. Germline V gives CDR1 SGHTA, CDR2 FQGNSA. Between the trimmed V and J ends, which lost 3 bases and 1 base, there was a span of 15 bases. This CDR3 spans 16 amino acids.

This sequence joins TRBV11-2 and TRBJ1-1; D gene uncertain. Germline loops: CDR1 SGHAT, CDR2 FQNNGV. The ends were cut back, 3 bases at V and 1 base at J, with 9 bases in the middle. The CDR3 spans 14 residues. This CDR3 reads CASSFEGRNTEAFF. Here the CDR3 DNA reads TGTGCCAGCAGCTTCGAAGGGAGGAACACTGAAGCTTTCTTT. Supplemented by reference TRBV11-2 and TRBJ1-1, the full variable domain reads EAGVAQSPRYKIIEKRQSVAFWCNPISGHATLYWYQQILGQGPKLLIQFQNNGVVDDSQLPKDRFSAERLKGVDSTLKIQPAKLEDSAVYLCASSFEGRNTEAFFGQGTRLTVV.